A selection of T cell receptor beta chains follows, all from one sample in a study of cytomegalovirus exposure and HLA in healthy donors. TCRdb's copy holds only in-frame clones and misses some; the assay was immunoSEQ multiplex PCR. The sample lists a few hundred thousand clones, around 89% occurring once. Sequencing input: PBMCs. These receptor sequences come from a woman aged 18-29 years in good health and CMV-seronegative. CDR3s leave out the opening cysteine and the closing phenylalanine or tryptophan. Each record gives: J gene, V gene, CDR3 protein.

>TRBJ1-2|TRBV19
ASRSPYGYT
>TRBJ1-1|TRBV6-6
ASSLTKGGDTEAF
>TRBJ2-7|TRBV5-6
ASSLQGLYEQY
>TRBJ2-5|TRBV28
ASSITSGRETQY
>TRBJ1-4|TRBV5-6
ASSQTQGMREKLF
>TRBJ1-1|TRBV5-8
ASSLGQRVTEAF
>TRBJ1-1|TRBV4-3
ASSQGDMNTEAF
>TRBJ2-3|TRBV25-1
ASSGTGTDTQY
>TRBJ2-7|TRBV29-1
SVEKGGNEQY
>TRBJ2-7|TRBV21-1
ASSKGLEQY
>TRBJ2-7|TRBV27
ASSLYGTEEYEQY
>TRBJ2-1|TRBV5-5
ASSLTGGTYNEQF
>TRBJ1-5|TRBV30
AWSGFYNQPQH
>TRBJ1-1|TRBV4-3
ASSPSSWNTEAF
>TRBJ1-1|TRBV6-5
ASSNPRQGTEAF
>TRBJ2-3|TRBV5-6
ASSFLLELSTDTQY
>TRBJ1-1|TRBV29-1
SVEWQRDTEAF
>TRBJ1-5|TRBV6-5
ASRLGQGSQPQH
>TRBJ1-1|TRBV30
AWTSTEAF
>TRBJ2-7|TRBV9
ASSGTSGRVGEQY
>TRBJ2-1|TRBV7-9
ASREQGASYNEQF
>TRBJ1-5|TRBV4-3
ASSQEFLSNQPQH
>TRBJ1-2|TRBV23-1
ASSREKYGYT
>TRBJ1-1|TRBV2
ASRGTGRLNTEAF
>TRBJ1-2|TRBV16
ASSQGTGDGYT
>TRBJ2-5|TRBV5-1
ASSLVAGEETQY
>TRBJ1-1|TRBV7-2
ASSSDRETEAF
>TRBJ2-2|TRBV4-3
ASSQLNTGELF